These T cell receptor beta chains were read from a single sample in a study of cytomegalovirus exposure and HLA in healthy donors. Sequencing used immunoSEQ multiplex PCR; TCRdb keeps in-frame clones, though not all of them. The sample holds roughly 100,000 clones; about 71% are singletons and the top ten take about 0.8%. The sequencing input was PBMCs. These receptors originate from a boy aged 5-17 years in good health and CMV-seronegative. The CDR3 runs from the conserved cysteine through the conserved F or W. A D gene is named only where the DNA matches it firmly. The listing skips clone size in some rows; elsewhere it reads once, few, many or a size class.

cdr3_nt | cdr3_aa | v_call | d_call | clone_size | j_call
TGTGCCAGCAGCCCGGGGGGACAGGCGTTTGGTACCTTC | CASSPGGQAFGTF | TRBV5-6 | TRBD1 | NA | TRBJ1-2
TGTGCCACCAGCAGAGTACCCCCTGGCGACAGGTACTCCTACAATGAGCAGTTCTTC | CATSRVPPGDRYSYNEQFF | TRBV15 | NA | NA | TRBJ2-1
TGTGCCAGCAGCGTAAGTCTAGCGGTACAAGAGACCCAGTACTTC | CASSVSLAVQETQYF | TRBV9 | TRBD2 | NA | TRBJ2-5
TGTGCCAGCTCACCAGGACAGGCGAGGAACACTGAAGCTTTCTTT | CASSPGQARNTEAFF | TRBV18 | TRBD1 | NA | TRBJ1-1
TGTGCCAGCAGTGCCGGGGACAGGGGCTACTCACCCCTCCACTTT | CASSAGDRGYSPLHF | TRBV6-1 | TRBD1 | NA | TRBJ1-6
TGTGCCAGCACCCCGGGCCGTGGGAGGGAGGACATTCAGTACTTC | CASTPGRGREDIQYF | TRBV7-9 | TRBD2 | NA | TRBJ2-4
TGTGCCAGCAGCGTTCAACTCGAAGATACGCAGTATTTT | CASSVQLEDTQYF | TRBV7-8 | NA | NA | TRBJ2-3
TGCGCCAGCAGCCGCGAGGCGGTACAGGGGGCGGCTGGCTACACCTTC | CASSREAVQGAAGYTF | TRBV4-1 | TRBD1 | few | TRBJ1-2
TGTGCCAGCAGCTTAGGAATTTCGGGGAATGAGCAGTTCTTC | CASSLGISGNEQFF | TRBV7-9 | NA | few | TRBJ2-1
TGTGCCAGCAGCTCATCCACAGGGACCGGGGAGCTGTTTTTT | CASSSSTGTGELFF | TRBV7-9 | NA | NA | TRBJ2-2
TGTGCCACCAGCCTCGTCGCAGATACGCAGTATTTT | CATSLVADTQYF | TRBV15 | NA | NA | TRBJ2-3
TGTGCCAGCAGTTTAAAGCGGAGCTCCTACGAGCAGTACTTC | CASSLKRSSYEQYF | TRBV27 | NA | NA | TRBJ2-7
TGTGCCATCAGTGCTCTGGGACAGGTCGCCTACAATGAGCAGTTCTTC | CAISALGQVAYNEQFF | TRBV10-3 | TRBD1 | NA | TRBJ2-1
TGTGCCAGCAGCTTAGAGGGTGGTTCACCCCTCCACTTT | CASSLEGGSPLHF | TRBV7-3 | NA | NA | TRBJ1-6
TGTGCCATCACCGGGACAGATGGAAACACCATATATTTT | CAITGTDGNTIYF | TRBV10-3 | TRBD1 | NA | TRBJ1-3
TGTGCCACCGCCCGAGCAGGGGGCTCCCAAGAGACCCAGTACTTC | CATARAGGSQETQYF | TRBV6-5 | TRBD1 | NA | TRBJ2-5
TGCGCCAGCAGCTTGGTGGCAGGGGCTCAAGAGACCCAGTACTTC | CASSLVAGAQETQYF | TRBV5-1 | NA | once | TRBJ2-5
TGCGCCAGCAGCTTGGTCTGGGGACTAGCGGGAACCGATGAGCAGTTCTTC | CASSLVWGLAGTDEQFF | TRBV5-1 | TRBD2 | NA | TRBJ2-1
TGTGCCAGTAGTATATTCGGGAGAGGTACCAGATCGTACCAAGAGACCCAGTACTTC | CASSIFGRGTRSYQETQYF | TRBV19 | NA | NA | TRBJ2-5
TGTGCCAGCAGATCGCCGAGTCGTCAGACCCAGTACTTC | CASRSPSRQTQYF | TRBV11-2 | NA | NA | TRBJ2-5
TGTGCCAGCAGCCCGGGACAGAGGAATCAGCCCCAGCATTTT | CASSPGQRNQPQHF | TRBV6-1 | TRBD1 | NA | TRBJ1-5
TGCAGCGTGGTCGGGACAGGCCCGTTTAAGGGTGGCTACACCTTC | CSVVGTGPFKGGYTF | TRBV29-1 | TRBD1 | NA | TRBJ1-2
TGCGCCAGCAGCTTGGACAGGGGAAACAATGAGCAGTTCTTC | CASSLDRGNNEQFF | TRBV5-1 | TRBD1 | NA | TRBJ2-1
TGTGCCAGCAGCTTGTGGTCTTCTAGCGGGCCGTACGAGCAGTACTTC | CASSLWSSSGPYEQYF | TRBV5-6 | TRBD2 | NA | TRBJ2-7
TGTGCCAGCAGCAAGAGGCGCAGCCAAGAGACCCAGTACTTC | CASSKRRSQETQYF | TRBV7-2 | NA | once | TRBJ2-5
TGCAGCGTTGAAGGGGACAGGGCTGGGGGCGAGCAGTACTTC | CSVEGDRAGGEQYF | TRBV29-1 | TRBD1 | NA | TRBJ2-7
TGCGCCAGCAGCCAAGATTCCCTTCCCAGGACCTTCCCGGGACTAGCGGCCAATGAGCAGTTCTTC | CASSQDSLPRTFPGLAANEQFF | TRBV4-1 | TRBD2 | few | TRBJ2-1
TGTGCCAGCAGTTCCCGACCGCCGGGAGCTTATTCACCCCTCCACTTT | CASSSRPPGAYSPLHF | TRBV6-5 | NA | NA | TRBJ1-6
TGTGCCAGCCGACAGGGAACTAATGAAAAACTGTTTTTT | CASRQGTNEKLFF | TRBV6-5 | TRBD1 | few | TRBJ1-4
TGTGCCAGCAGCCAAGCGTACGGGAGGGCCGCCGATACGCAGTATTTT | CASSQAYGRAADTQYF | TRBV14 | TRBD2 | NA | TRBJ2-3
TGTGCCAGTTTCCTCTCGGGAGCGAACACTGAAGCTTTCTTT | CASFLSGANTEAFF | TRBV14 | NA | NA | TRBJ1-1
TGTGCCAGCAGAGAGAGGCTTGAAGCTTTCTTT | CASRERLEAFF | TRBV6-6 | NA | NA | TRBJ1-1
TGTGCCGTCGGACAGTACGGCGATACGCAGTATTTT | CAVGQYGDTQYF | TRBV28 | NA | NA | TRBJ2-3
TGTGCCACCTCCACCCGGGGACAGAAGAATGAAAAACTGTTTTTT | CATSTRGQKNEKLFF | TRBV19 | TRBD1 | NA | TRBJ1-4
TGTGCCAGCAGCTTGGGGGTGACAGGTGAAGGTTTAGGAAACACCATATATTTT | CASSLGVTGEGLGNTIYF | TRBV5-4 | NA | NA | TRBJ1-3
TGTGCCAGCAGGTCCGGGACTGAAAACTATGGCTACACCTTC | CASRSGTENYGYTF | TRBV2 | NA | few | TRBJ1-2
TGTGCCAGCAGCTTAATAGGGGGGGATCAGCCCCAGCATTTT | CASSLIGGDQPQHF | TRBV11-2 | NA | NA | TRBJ1-5
TGTGCCACCCACCGGGGACTAGCGGATTACAATGAGCAGTTCTTC | CATHRGLADYNEQFF | TRBV27 | TRBD2 | few | TRBJ2-1
TGTGCCAGCAGCTTAACGCAGGGTGCTTACAATGAGCAGTTCTTC | CASSLTQGAYNEQFF | TRBV7-9 | NA | NA | TRBJ2-1
TGTGCCAGTAGTATCGACAGGGGAGGCTACACCTTC | CASSIDRGGYTF | TRBV19 | TRBD1 | NA | TRBJ1-2
TGTGCCAGCAGTTTTCGATCGGACAGGGTAAGGAGGTCCGGTCAGCCCCAGCATTTT | CASSFRSDRVRRSGQPQHF | TRBV27 | TRBD1 | NA | TRBJ1-5
TGTGCCAGCAGCGCCCAGGAAGAAAAACTGTTTTTT | CASSAQEEKLFF | TRBV5-6 | NA | few | TRBJ1-4
TGTGCCAGCAGTGAAATCTCGACGGCTAGATCTTTCTTT | CASSEISTARSFF | TRBV25-1 | NA | NA | TRBJ1-1
TGTGCCAGCAGCTTGGGATGGAGCAGGGGATACGAGCAGTACTTC | CASSLGWSRGYEQYF | TRBV5-6 | NA | NA | TRBJ2-7
TGTGCCAGCAGCTTGGAGGGGGCGGCACGGACCCAGTACTTC | CASSLEGAARTQYF | TRBV5-4 | TRBD1 | few | TRBJ2-5
TGTGCCAGCAGCCCCGTCGGGGGGATGAACACTGAAGCTTTCTTT | CASSPVGGMNTEAFF | TRBV7-9 | NA | NA | TRBJ1-1
TGTGCCAGCACTGACAGGTTTGGGTTTAATCAGCCCCAGCATTTT | CASTDRFGFNQPQHF | TRBV28 | NA | NA | TRBJ1-5
TGTGCCAGCACCAGGGGAAGGGACACTGAAGCTTTCTTT | CASTRGRDTEAFF | TRBV28 | NA | NA | TRBJ1-1
TGCAGCGTTGGAGCAGGGCTCTCCTACAATGAGCAGTTCTTC | CSVGAGLSYNEQFF | TRBV29-1 | NA | NA | TRBJ2-1
TGTGCCAGCAGCTCGACTTTCGGCCCACGGGGCGAGCAGTACTTC | CASSSTFGPRGEQYF | TRBV5-6 | NA | NA | TRBJ2-7
TGCGCCAGCAGCCAAGGGACAGGGGAATACGAGCAGTACTTC | CASSQGTGEYEQYF | TRBV4-1 | TRBD1 | NA | TRBJ2-7
TGTGCCAGCAGCCTGGGACTAGCGGCCTACGAGCAGTACTTC | CASSLGLAAYEQYF | TRBV4-2 | TRBD2 | NA | TRBJ2-7
TGTGCCAGCCGGGGACAGGGGGCGACTAATGAAAAACTGTTTTTT | CASRGQGATNEKLFF | TRBV2 | TRBD1 | NA | TRBJ1-4
TGTGCCAGCAGCTTGGGTTCTCACGAGCAGTACTTC | CASSLGSHEQYF | TRBV5-6 | NA | NA | TRBJ2-7
TGTGCCAGCAGGCGGCTGGGGCAGAACTCCTACGAGCAGTACTTC | CASRRLGQNSYEQYF | TRBV11-2 | NA | NA | TRBJ2-7
TGTGCCAGCAGCTCCGGACAGGTTCTGACTAATGAAAAACTGTTTTTT | CASSSGQVLTNEKLFF | TRBV11-3 | TRBD1 | NA | TRBJ1-4
TGCGCCAGCAGCTTGGAGGGACAGGTCGCCTACGAGCAGTACTTC | CASSLEGQVAYEQYF | TRBV5-1 | TRBD1 | NA | TRBJ2-7
TGTGCCAGCAGCCTTTTGACTAGCGGTCACAATGAGCAGTTCTTC | CASSLLTSGHNEQFF | TRBV7-2 | TRBD2 | NA | TRBJ2-1
TGTGCCAGCACTGAGACAGAGAACTACGAGCAGTACTTC | CASTETENYEQYF | TRBV6-1 | NA | NA | TRBJ2-7
TGTGCCTGGAGTGCGGACAGGAACACTGAAGCTTTCTTT | CAWSADRNTEAFF | TRBV30 | NA | NA | TRBJ1-1